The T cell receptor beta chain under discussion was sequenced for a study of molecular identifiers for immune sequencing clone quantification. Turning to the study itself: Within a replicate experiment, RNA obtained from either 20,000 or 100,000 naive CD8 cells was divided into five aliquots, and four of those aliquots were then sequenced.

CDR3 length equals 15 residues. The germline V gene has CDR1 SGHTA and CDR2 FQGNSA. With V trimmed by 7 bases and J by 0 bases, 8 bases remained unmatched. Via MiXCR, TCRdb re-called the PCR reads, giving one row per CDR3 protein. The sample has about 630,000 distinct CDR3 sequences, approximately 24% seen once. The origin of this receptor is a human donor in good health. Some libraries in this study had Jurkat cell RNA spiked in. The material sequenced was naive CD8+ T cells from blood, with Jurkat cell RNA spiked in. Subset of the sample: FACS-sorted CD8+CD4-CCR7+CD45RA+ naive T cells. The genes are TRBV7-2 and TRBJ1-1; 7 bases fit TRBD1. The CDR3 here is CASNRRDRLNTEAFF. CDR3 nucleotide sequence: TGTGCCAGCAACCGCCGGGACAGACTGAACACTGAAGCTTTCTTT.